The 5 T cell receptor beta chains reported below all come from one sample, sequenced in a study of cytomegalovirus exposure and HLA in healthy donors. The method was immunoSEQ multiplex PCR; TCRdb's version includes in-frame clones alone and lacks a portion of them. Among roughly 52,000 clones, about nine tenths were seen once, and the ten largest hold about 6.7%. Sequenced material: PBMCs. The receptors were sampled from a woman between 25 and 40 years old in good health and CMV-seronegative.

This chain connects TRBV6-5 to TRBJ2-7; D is uncertain. Trimming left V 4 bases short and J 5 bases short, with 12 bases between. The CDR3 totals 13 residues. The germline gives CDR1 MNHEY, CDR2 SVGAGI. CDR3 DNA sequence: TGTGCCAGCAGTTCCGCGGCAAGCCACGAGCAGTACTTC. Its translation: CASSSAASHEQYF.

V and J are TRBV18 and TRBJ1-2; the D gene is possibly TRBD1 (5 bases). The CDR3 consists of 18 residues. From germline, CDR1 is KGHSH and CDR2 LQKENI. V gave up 3 bases and J gave up 0 bases, with 20 bases separating them. Here the CDR3 reads CASSPRQIKTVANYGYTF. CDR3 DNA sequence: TGTGCCAGCTCACCCCGCCAAATTAAGACAGTCGCTAACTATGGCTACACCTTC.

The rearrangement links TRBV28 to TRBJ2-1; TRBD2 aligns across 12 bases. Per the germline V gene, CDR1 is MDHEN and CDR2 is SYDVKM. The CDR3 consists of 17 residues. J was trimmed by 4 bases and V by 3 bases; bases with no gene match: 7. CDR3 in amino acids: CASSFQWGTSGYNEQFF. The CDR3 DNA follows: TGTGCCAGCAGTTTCCAATGGGGGACTAGCGGGTACAATGAGCAGTTCTTC.

J is TRBJ2-7 and V is TRBV6-7; D is possibly TRBD2 (7 bases). TRBV6-7 is sorted into the ORF group, with uncertain function. This CDR3 contains 12 residues. Trimming pared 9 bases from V and 3 bases from J, leaving 12 bases between. The CDR3 sequence: CARGGGGYEQYF. DNA for the CDR3: TGTGCCAGGGGAGGGGGGGGCTACGAGCAGTACTTC.

The chain carries TRBV6-5 and TRBJ2-5, with D perhaps matching TRBD1 (6 bases). The CDR3 covers 13 residues. Germline CDR1 MNHEY, CDR2 SVGAGI. Trimming cost V 9 bases and J 3 bases, with 14 bases left between them. CDR3 protein: CASMTQGEETQYF. CDR3 coding DNA: TGTGCCAGTATGACACAGGGTGAAGAGACCCAGTACTTC.